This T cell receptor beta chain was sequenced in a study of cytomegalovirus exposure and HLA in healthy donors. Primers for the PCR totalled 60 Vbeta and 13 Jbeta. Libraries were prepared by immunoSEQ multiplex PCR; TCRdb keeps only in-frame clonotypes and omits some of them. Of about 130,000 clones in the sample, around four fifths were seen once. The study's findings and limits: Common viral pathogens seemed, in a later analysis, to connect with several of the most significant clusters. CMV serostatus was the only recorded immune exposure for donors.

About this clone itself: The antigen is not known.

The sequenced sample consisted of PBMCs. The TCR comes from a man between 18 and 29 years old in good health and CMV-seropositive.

Here the CDR3 DNA reads TGTGCCAGCAGCGCACAGGGGGCTAGCGGCTACACCTTC. It specifies CASSAQGASGYTF. The V and J genes are TRBV11-2 and TRBJ1-2; 9 bases match TRBD1. J was trimmed by 8 bases and V by 5 bases; bases with no gene match: 6. Looked up from germline, CDR1 is SGHAT and CDR2 is FQNNGV. The CDR3 runs to 13 residues.